Below, 26 T cell receptor beta chains from the same sample are listed, as sequenced in a study of identical twins. TCRdb re-called the 5' RACE reads with MiXCR, one entry per CDR3 protein. The top ten clones hold about 2% of a sample with about 690,000 distinct CDR3 sequences, less than 7% of them seen once. The sequencing input was naive T cells sorted from blood. The receptor source for this set is a man between 18 and 35 years old in good health.

This clonotype came up many times. The rearrangement joins TRBV25-1 to TRBJ2-7; perhaps TRBD1 as D (6 bases). CDR1 is MGHDK and CDR2 is SYGVNS in the germline V gene. Trimming shortened V by 8 bases and J by 6 bases, and 17 bases separated the two germline ends. The CDR3 consists of 13 residues. The CDR3 loop is CASGGVGRSEQYV. Here the CDR3 DNA reads TGTGCCAGCGGGGGCGTGGGGCGAAGCGAGCAGTACGTC.

This clonotype was counted ten times or more. The rearrangement links TRBV29-1 to TRBJ1-1; the match to TRBD1 covers 8 bases. The CDR3 totals 13 residues. From germline, CDR1 is SQVTM and CDR2 ANQGSEA. J gave up 6 bases and V 7 bases, and 10 bases lay outside the gene matches. CDR3 nucleotide sequence: TGCAGCGCCAACACCGGACAGGGCGCTGAAGCTTTCTTT. Translated, it gives CSANTGQGAEAFF.

This clonotype was seen more than once but under ten times. The genes are TRBV5-1 and TRBJ2-5; weak D call: TRBD2 (5 bases). Germline CDR1 is SGHRS and CDR2 is YFSETQ. V gave up 4 bases and J gave up 1 base, with 14 bases separating them. The CDR3 runs to 15 residues. CDR3: CASSQIRRGQETQYF. The DNA of the CDR3 is TGCGCCAGCAGCCAAATCCGACGGGGCCAAGAGACCCAGTACTTC.

The V gene is TRBV7-2, the J gene TRBJ2-2; D is unresolved. The CDR3 contains 13 residues. V was clipped by 4 bases and J by 6 bases, with 9 bases between them. The germline V gene encodes CDR1 SGHTA and CDR2 FQGNSA. The CDR3 reads CASSWVNPGELFF. CDR3 in DNA: TGTGCCAGCAGCTGGGTTAACCCCGGGGAGCTGTTTTTT.

A remark on this clonotype: Possible read error: a much larger clone is one base away. This sequence joins TRBV5-1 and TRBJ2-1; tentative D call: TRBD1 (5 bases). Germline lookup yields CDR1 SGHRS and CDR2 YFSETQ. The CDR3 spans 16 residues. This chain's CDR3 is CASSNMQGSPYNKQFF. In DNA form, the CDR3 reads TGCGCCAGCAGCAACATGCAGGGAAGCCCCTACAATAAGCAGTTCTTC. Full variable domain (missing parts from reference TRBV5-1 and TRBJ2-1): KAGVTQTPRYLIKTRGQQVTLSCSPISGHRSVSWYQQTPGQGLQFLFEYFSETQRNKGNFPGRFSGRQFSNSRSEMNVSTLELGDSALYLCASSNMQGSPYNKQFFGPGTRLTVL.

Many counts were recorded for this clonotype. V and J are TRBV5-1 and TRBJ2-1; D not certain. The CDR3 sequence is 14 residues long. Per the germline V gene, CDR1 is SGHRS and CDR2 is YFSETQ. Trimming stripped 4 bases from V and 7 bases from J, with 15 bases between. Here the CDR3 reads CASSPRAALNEQFF. CDR3 bases: TGCGCCAGCAGCCCCCGGGCAGCCTTAAATGAGCAGTTCTTC.

This clonotype appeared a few times. This chain joins TRBV15 and TRBJ2-1, with 7 bases that match TRBD1. The CDR3 has 14 amino acids. Trimming at V came to 1 base and at J to 9 bases, leaving 6 bases not matched to a gene. Germline V gene lookup returns CDR1 LNHNV and CDR2 YYDKDF (reference sequence). The DNA for the CDR3 is TGTGCCACCAGCAGAGCCCTAGGGACAGCTGAGCAGTTCTTC. Translation: CATSRALGTAEQFF.

This clonotype was seen ten or more times. The gene calls are TRBV6-5 and TRBJ2-5, with D possibly TRBD1 on 6 matching bases. CDR1 and CDR2 from the germline V gene are MNHEY and SVGAGI. V lost 4 bases and J 5 bases, leaving 14 bases between the germline ends. CDR3 length equals 14 residues. The CDR3 nucleotides read TGTGCCAGCAGTTCTCTCGCTAGGGGGGAGACCCAGTACTTC. It is translated as CASSSLARGETQYF.

This clonotype was recorded many times. V and J are TRBV24-1 and TRBJ2-2, with D possibly being TRBD1 or TRBD2 (5 bases each). CDR3 size: 14 residues. Germline V gene sequence: CDR1 KGHDR, CDR2 SFDVKD. V lost 7 bases and J lost 4, with 12 bases in between. In nucleotides, the CDR3 is TGTGCCACCAGCTCTGCAGGGACCACCGGGGAGCTGTTTTTT. It translates to CATSSAGTTGELFF.

This chain uses TRBV14 with TRBJ2-1; D is uncertain. V shed 0 bases and J shed 4 bases, with 7 bases lying between them. CDR1 SGHDN and CDR2 FVKESK come from the germline V gene. The CDR3 length is 14 residues. For the CDR3, the DNA is TGTGCCAGCAGCCAAGATTGGAGATACAATGAGCAGTTCTTC. Translation gives CASSQDWRYNEQFF.

Ten or more counts support this clonotype. The chain combines TRBV12-3 or TRBV12-4 with TRBJ1-1; tentative D call: TRBD1 (5 bases). The V end was cut by 5 bases, the J end by 6 bases, with 22 bases between. The CDR3 has 16 amino acids. The CDR3 region has the DNA TGTGCCAGCAGTCCCCTAACGCCGGGACCTTCGGCTGAAGCTTTCTTT. Translated, it gives CASSPLTPGPSAEAFF.

The CDR3 nucleotides read TGTGCCAGCAGCATGGACAACTTCTCCTACAATGAGCAGTTCTTC. It translates to CASSMDNFSYNEQFF. This chain uses TRBV7-2 with TRBJ2-1; D possibly corresponds to TRBD1 (5 bases). V was shortened by 5 bases and J by 0 bases, with 11 bases between the two germline ends. This CDR3 is built from 15 residues. Per the germline V gene, CDR1 is SGHTA and CDR2 is FQGNSA.

In its sample, this clonotype was seen many times. Written as DNA, the CDR3 is TGCGCCAGCAGCTTGAAGGGACAGGGAACATACGAGCAGTACTTC. This sequence encodes CASSLKGQGTYEQYF. The chain recombines TRBV5-1 with TRBJ2-7, with 9 bases matching TRBD1. Looked up from germline, CDR1 is SGHRS and CDR2 is YFSETQ. The CDR3 has 15 residues. V lost 1 base to trimming and J lost 4 bases; unmatched junction nucleotides: 6.

In its sample, this clonotype was seen many times. This chain uses TRBV11-3 with TRBJ2-2; a possible D gene is TRBD2 (5 bases). This CDR3 comprises 17 residues. The germline gives CDR1 SGHNT, CDR2 YENEEA. V lost 0 bases, J lost 0 bases, and 11 bases lay in between. CDR3 sequence (DNA): TGTGCCAGCAGCTTAGATTGGCTAGCAGCGAACACCGGGGAGCTGTTTTTT. Translation gives CASSLDWLAANTGELFF.

This chain links TRBV29-1 with TRBJ2-3, with 15 bases fitting TRBD2. J gave up 0 bases and V 7 bases, and 11 bases lay outside the gene matches. CDR1 and CDR2 (germline): SQVTM, ANQGSEA. The CDR3 contains 18 residues. DNA of the CDR3: TGCAGCGGATATACCGGGACTAGCGGGAGGCGGAGCACAGATACGCAGTATTTT. Amino acid sequence: CSGYTGTSGRRSTDTQYF.

In its sample, this clonotype was seen many times. The chain combines TRBV29-1 with TRBJ2-1; TRBD2 agrees at 7 bases. The germline V gene has CDR1 SQVTM and CDR2 ANQGSEA. This CDR3 region has 14 residues. Trimming took 4 bases from V and 12 from J; bases not matched to a gene: 15. The CDR3 sequence is CSVVLRETIFGQFF. CDR3 in DNA: TGCAGCGTTGTTTTGCGGGAGACCATATTTGGGCAGTTCTTC.

This clonotype was observed many times. The genes are TRBV4-2 and TRBJ1-1, with D unclear. Germline V gene lookup returns CDR1 LGHNA and CDR2 YNFKEQ. The germline V and J ends were trimmed by 3 bases and 0 bases, with 8 bases remaining between them. This CDR3 comprises 14 residues. The CDR3 region is CASSHPTVNTEAFF. The CDR3 DNA reads TGTGCCAGCAGCCACCCGACGGTGAACACTGAAGCTTTCTTT.

This clonotype came up many times. As DNA, the CDR3 is TGCGCCAGCAGATCCAACAGCGAAGAGACCCAGTACTTC. This encodes CASRSNSEETQYF. This sequence joins TRBV5-1 and TRBJ2-5, with no clear D. The CDR3 length is 13 residues. Looked up from germline, CDR1 is SGHRS and CDR2 is YFSETQ. V was shortened by 5 bases and J by 3 bases, with 11 bases between the two germline ends.

The V gene is TRBV28, the J gene TRBJ2-5; D perhaps matches TRBD2 (6 bases). This CDR3 has 16 residues. Germline V gene sequence: CDR1 MDHEN, CDR2 SYDVKM. Trimming shortened V by 5 bases and J by 3 bases, and 19 bases separated the two germline ends. CDR3 region: CASSLVFYPGEETQYF. DNA of the CDR3: TGTGCCAGCAGTCTTGTATTTTATCCGGGGGAAGAGACCCAGTACTTC.

The chain recombines TRBV27 with TRBJ2-3; TRBD2 agrees at 8 bases. This CDR3 comprises 15 residues. The V and J ends lost 8 bases and 3 bases, in that order; junction bases with no gene match: 10. In germline, CDR1 is MNHEY, CDR2 SMNVEV (reference sequence). Written as DNA, the CDR3 is TGTGCCAGCTCCCCTCAGGGACTAGGGACAGATACGCAGTATTTT. The encoded protein is CASSPQGLGTDTQYF.

The chain has TRBV5-5 and TRBJ1-1; D ambiguous. There are 13 residues in the CDR3. CDR1 SGHKS and CDR2 YYEKEE come from the germline V gene (reference sequence). V lost 0 bases to trimming and J lost 7 bases, with 10 bases between them. CDR3 nucleotides: TGTGCCAGCAGCTTGGGGCCCTCCGATGAAGCTTTCTTT. It yields the protein CASSLGPSDEAFF.

The rearrangement links TRBV30 to TRBJ1-5; no clear D gene. Trimming took 4 bases from V and 5 from J, leaving 15 bases between them. The CDR3 loop spans 14 amino acids. CDR1 and CDR2 (germline): GTSNPN, SVGIG (reference sequence). CDR3 residues: CAWTRKGRDQPQHF. DNA of the CDR3: TGTGCCTGGACTCGAAAGGGCCGGGATCAGCCCCAGCATTTT. The whole variable domain, filled in from reference TRBV30 and TRBJ1-5, reads SQTIHQWPATLVQPVGSPLSLECTVEGTSNPNLYWYRQAAGRGLQLLFYSVGIGQISSEVPQNLSASRPQDRQFILSSKKLLLSDSGFYLCAWTRKGRDQPQHFGDGTRLSIL.

The gene calls are TRBV29-1 and TRBJ1-1, with 8 bases fitting TRBD1. V dropped 6 bases and J dropped 6; count of bases not matched to a gene: 6. This CDR3 comprises 12 residues. CDR1 and CDR2 from the germline V gene are SQVTM and ANQGSEA. The CDR3 coding sequence is TGCAGCGTCCACAGGGGGGTTGCTGAAGCTTTCTTT. It codes for CSVHRGVAEAFF.

This clonotype showed up many times. This chain's CDR3 is CATSSYPNYGYTF. In DNA, the CDR3 is TGTGCCACCAGCAGTTACCCCAACTATGGCTACACCTTC. The chain uses TRBV15 and TRBJ1-2; D is undetermined. Trimming took off 3 bases at V and 2 bases at J, with 7 bases between the two ends. Germline lookup yields CDR1 LNHNV and CDR2 YYDKDF (reference sequence). The CDR3 sequence is 13 residues long.

This clonotype was seen only a few times. V usage is TRBV20-1 and J usage is TRBJ1-3; 9 bases align to TRBD1. Trimming took 5 bases from V and 4 from J; bases not matched to a gene: 9. Germline V lookup: CDR1 DFQATT, CDR2 SNEGSKA (reference sequence). This CDR3 has 15 residues. The CDR3 bases are TGCAGTGCTCCGCCTCTTGGACAGGGGGGAAACACCATATATTTT. As protein: CSAPPLGQGGNTIYF.

The J gene is TRBJ1-1, the V gene TRBV27; 7 nucleotides line up with TRBD1. V lost 5 bases and J lost 11; bases outside the gene matches: 14. From germline, CDR1 is MNHEY and CDR2 SMNVEV (reference sequence). The CDR3 totals 14 residues. The CDR3, as DNA: TGTGCCAGCAGTCCCAGACAGGGAATCATGTCTGCTTTCTTT. Encoded protein: CASSPRQGIMSAFF.